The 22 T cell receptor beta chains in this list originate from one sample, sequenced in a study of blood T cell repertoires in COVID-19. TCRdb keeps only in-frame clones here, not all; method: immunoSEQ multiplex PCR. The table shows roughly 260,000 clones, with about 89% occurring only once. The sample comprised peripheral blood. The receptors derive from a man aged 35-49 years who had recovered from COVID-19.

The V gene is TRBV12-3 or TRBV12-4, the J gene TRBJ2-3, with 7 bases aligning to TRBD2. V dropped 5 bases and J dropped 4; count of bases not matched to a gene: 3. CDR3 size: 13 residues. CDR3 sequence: CASSGAGSDTQYF. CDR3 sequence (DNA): TGTGCCAGCAGTGGAGCGGGGTCAGATACGCAGTATTTT.

The CDR3 region is CASSGDNEQFF. The CDR3 nucleotides are TGTGCCAGCAGTGGAGACAATGAGCAGTTCTTC. J is TRBJ2-1 and V is TRBV2, with D unresolved. Deletions cut 4 bases from V and 5 bases from J, with 3 bases between. Germline assignment: CDR1 SNHLY and CDR2 FYNNEI. The CDR3 has 11 residues.

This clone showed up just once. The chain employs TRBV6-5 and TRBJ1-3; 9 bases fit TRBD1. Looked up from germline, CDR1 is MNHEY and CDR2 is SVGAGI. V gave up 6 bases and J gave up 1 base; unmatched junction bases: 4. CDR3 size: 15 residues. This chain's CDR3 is CASSRGQGSGNTIYF. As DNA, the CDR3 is TGTGCCAGCAGCCGTGGACAGGGGTCTGGAAACACCATATATTTT.

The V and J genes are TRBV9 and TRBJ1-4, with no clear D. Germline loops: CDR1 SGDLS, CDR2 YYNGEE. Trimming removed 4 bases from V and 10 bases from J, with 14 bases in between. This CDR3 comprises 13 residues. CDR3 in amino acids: CASSLSYDGKLFF. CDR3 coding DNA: TGTGCCAGCAGCCTAAGCTACGATGGAAAACTGTTTTTT.

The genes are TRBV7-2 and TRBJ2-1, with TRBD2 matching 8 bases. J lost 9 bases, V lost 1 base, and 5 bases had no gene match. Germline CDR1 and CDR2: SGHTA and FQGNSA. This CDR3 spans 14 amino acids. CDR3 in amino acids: CASSLVLREAEQFF. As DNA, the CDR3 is TGTGCCAGCAGCTTAGTGTTGCGGGAGGCTGAGCAGTTCTTC.

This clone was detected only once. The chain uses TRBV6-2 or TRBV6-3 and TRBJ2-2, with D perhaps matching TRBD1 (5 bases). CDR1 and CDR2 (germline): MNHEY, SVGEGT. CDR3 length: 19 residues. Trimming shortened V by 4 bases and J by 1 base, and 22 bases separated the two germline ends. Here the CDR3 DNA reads TGTGCCAGCAGTTTGGTCGTGGGGCAGGGCGGAAAGAACACCGGGGAGCTGTTTTTT. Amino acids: CASSLVVGQGGKNTGELFF.

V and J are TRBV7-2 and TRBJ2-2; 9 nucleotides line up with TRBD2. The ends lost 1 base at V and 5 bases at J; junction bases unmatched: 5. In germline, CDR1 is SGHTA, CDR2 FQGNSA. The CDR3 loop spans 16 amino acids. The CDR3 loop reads CASSLVSGSRTGELFF. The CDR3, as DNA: TGTGCCAGCAGCTTAGTTAGCGGGAGTCGAACCGGGGAGCTGTTTTTT.

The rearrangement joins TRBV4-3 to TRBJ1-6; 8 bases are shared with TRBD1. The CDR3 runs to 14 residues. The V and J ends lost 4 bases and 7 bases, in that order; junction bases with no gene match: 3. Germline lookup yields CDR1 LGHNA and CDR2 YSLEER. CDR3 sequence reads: CASSLDRGNSPLHF. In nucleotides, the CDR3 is TGCGCCAGCAGCCTTGACAGGGGAAATTCACCCCTCCACTTT.

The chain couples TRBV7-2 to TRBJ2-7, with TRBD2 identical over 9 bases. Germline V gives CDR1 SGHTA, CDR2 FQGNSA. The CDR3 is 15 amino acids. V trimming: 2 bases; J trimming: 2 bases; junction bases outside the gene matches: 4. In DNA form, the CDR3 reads TGTGCCAGCAGCTTAAGCGGGAGGAGAGCCTACGAGCAGTACTTC. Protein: CASSLSGRRAYEQYF.

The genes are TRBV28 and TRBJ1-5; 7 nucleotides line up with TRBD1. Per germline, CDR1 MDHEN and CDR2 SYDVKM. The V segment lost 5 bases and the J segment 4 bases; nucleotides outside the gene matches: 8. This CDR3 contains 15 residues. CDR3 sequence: CASSPSTGWNQPQHF. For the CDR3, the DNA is TGTGCCAGCAGTCCGTCGACAGGGTGGAATCAGCCCCAGCATTTT.

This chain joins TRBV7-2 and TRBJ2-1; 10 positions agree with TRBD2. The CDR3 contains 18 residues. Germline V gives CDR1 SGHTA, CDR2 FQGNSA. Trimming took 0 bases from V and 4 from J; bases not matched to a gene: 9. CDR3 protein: CASSLAQIAGGSYNEQFF. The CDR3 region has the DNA TGTGCCAGCAGCTTAGCGCAAATAGCGGGAGGTTCGTACAATGAGCAGTTCTTC.

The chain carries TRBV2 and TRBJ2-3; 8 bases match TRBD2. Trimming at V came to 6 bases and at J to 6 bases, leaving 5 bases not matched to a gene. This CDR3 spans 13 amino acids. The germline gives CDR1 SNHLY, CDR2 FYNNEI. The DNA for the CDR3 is TGTGCCAGCAGCGGGCCGGGGGGGGATACGCAGTATTTT. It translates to CASSGPGGDTQYF.

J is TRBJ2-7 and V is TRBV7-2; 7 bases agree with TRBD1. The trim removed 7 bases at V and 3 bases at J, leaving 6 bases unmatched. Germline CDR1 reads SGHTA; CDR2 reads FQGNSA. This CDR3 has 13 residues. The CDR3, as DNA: TGTGCCAGCAATCCTCGACAGGGCTACGAGCAGTACTTC. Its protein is CASNPRQGYEQYF.

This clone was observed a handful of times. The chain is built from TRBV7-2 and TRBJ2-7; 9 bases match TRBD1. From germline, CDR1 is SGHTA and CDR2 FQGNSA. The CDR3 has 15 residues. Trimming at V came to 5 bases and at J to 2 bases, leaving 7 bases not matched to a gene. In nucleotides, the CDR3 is TGTGCCAGCAGCCTCGGGACAGGGCAAACCTACGAGCAGTACTTC. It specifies CASSLGTGQTYEQYF.

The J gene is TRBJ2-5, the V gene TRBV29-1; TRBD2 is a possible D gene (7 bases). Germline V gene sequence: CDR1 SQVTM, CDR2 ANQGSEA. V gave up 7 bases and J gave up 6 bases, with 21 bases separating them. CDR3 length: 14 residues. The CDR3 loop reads CSATKAGRGKTQYF. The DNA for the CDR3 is TGCAGCGCAACAAAAGCGGGAAGGGGGAAGACCCAGTACTTC. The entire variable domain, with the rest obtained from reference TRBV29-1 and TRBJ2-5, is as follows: SAVISQKPSRDICQRGTSLTIQCQVDSQVTMMFWYRQQPGQSLTLIATANQGSEATYESGFVIDKFPISRPNLTFSTLTVSNMSPEDSSIYLCSATKAGRGKTQYFGPGTRLLVL.

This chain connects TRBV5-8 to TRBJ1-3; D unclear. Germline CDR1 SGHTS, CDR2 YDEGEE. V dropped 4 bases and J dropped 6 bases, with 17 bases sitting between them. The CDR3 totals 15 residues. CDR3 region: CASSRGRSLENTIYF. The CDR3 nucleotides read TGTGCCAGCAGCAGAGGTCGTAGTCTCGAAAACACCATATATTTT.

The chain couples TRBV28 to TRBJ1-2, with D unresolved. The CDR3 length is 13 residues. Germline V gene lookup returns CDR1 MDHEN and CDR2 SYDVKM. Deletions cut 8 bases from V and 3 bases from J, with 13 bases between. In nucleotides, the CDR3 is TGTGCCAGCGGACTCCTTAGGGACTATGGCTACACCTTC. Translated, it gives CASGLLRDYGYTF.

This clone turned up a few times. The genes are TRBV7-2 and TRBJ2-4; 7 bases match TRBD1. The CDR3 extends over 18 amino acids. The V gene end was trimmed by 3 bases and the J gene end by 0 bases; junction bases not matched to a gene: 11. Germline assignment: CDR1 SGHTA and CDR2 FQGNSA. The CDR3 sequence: CASSFPQTGDLAKNIQYF. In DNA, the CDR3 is TGTGCCAGCAGCTTCCCTCAAACAGGGGATTTAGCCAAAAACATTCAGTACTTC.

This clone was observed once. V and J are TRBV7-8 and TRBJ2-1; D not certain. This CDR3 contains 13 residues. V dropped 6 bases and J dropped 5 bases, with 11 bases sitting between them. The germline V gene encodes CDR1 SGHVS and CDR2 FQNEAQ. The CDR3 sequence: CASSSRLDNEQFF. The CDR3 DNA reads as TGTGCCAGCAGTTCCAGACTGGACAATGAGCAGTTCTTC.

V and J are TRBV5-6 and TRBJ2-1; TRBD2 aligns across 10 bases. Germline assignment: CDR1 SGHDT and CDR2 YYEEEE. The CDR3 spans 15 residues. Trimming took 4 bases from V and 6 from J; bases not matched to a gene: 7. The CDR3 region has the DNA TGTGCCAGCAGCCAAGCGGGAGGGCCGTTCAATGAGCAGTTCTTC. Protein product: CASSQAGGPFNEQFF.

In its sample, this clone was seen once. CDR3 in amino acids: CASSVYSNNEQFF. The CDR3 DNA reads as TGTGCCAGCAGTGTTTACAGTAACAATGAGCAGTTCTTC. This chain joins TRBV2 and TRBJ2-1; D call uncertain. V was shortened by 4 bases and J by 5 bases, with 9 bases between the two germline ends. Per the germline V gene, CDR1 is SNHLY and CDR2 is FYNNEI. The CDR3 has 13 amino acids.

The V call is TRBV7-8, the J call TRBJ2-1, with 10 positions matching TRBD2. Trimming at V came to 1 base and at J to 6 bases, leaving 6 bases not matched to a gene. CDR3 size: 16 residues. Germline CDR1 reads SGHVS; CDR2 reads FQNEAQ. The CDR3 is CASSLVSSGGFNEQFF. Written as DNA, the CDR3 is TGTGCCAGCAGCTTAGTGTCTAGCGGGGGCTTCAATGAGCAGTTCTTC.